A selection of T cell receptor beta chains follows, all from one sample in a study of cytomegalovirus exposure and HLA in healthy donors. The assay was immunoSEQ multiplex PCR, and TCRdb's table has in-frame clones only and misses some. The sample holds about 160,000 clones; about 72% are singletons and the top ten take 3.7%. The sequenced sample consisted of PBMCs. The receptor source for this set is a man in his thirties or forties in good health and CMV-seropositive. Both conserved end residues are part of each CDR3. Each record gives: D gene, J gene, clone size, V gene, CDR3 protein, CDR3 DNA. D genes are given only for firm matches. Not every row has a clone size; where given, it reads once, few, many or a size class.

TRBD2 TRBJ2-7 NA TRBV11-2 CASSTLAGGTYEQYF TGTGCCAGCAGCACCCTAGCGGGGGGAACCTACGAGCAGTACTTC
TRBD2 TRBJ2-1 NA TRBV28 CASRSGLAGWYNEQFF TGTGCCAGCAGATCCGGACTAGCGGGTTGGTATAATGAGCAGTTCTTC
TRBD2 TRBJ2-3 NA TRBV4-3 CASSQELAGGTDTQYF TGCGCCAGCAGCCAAGAACTAGCGGGGGGCACAGATACGCAGTATTTT
NA TRBJ2-7 NA TRBV5-1 CASSSRGYEQYF TGCGCCAGCAGCTCGAGAGGGTACGAGCAGTACTTC
NA TRBJ1-1 once TRBV18 CASSPAGREAFF TGTGCCAGCTCACCAGCAGGGAGGGAAGCTTTCTTT
NA TRBJ1-2 once TRBV7-9 CASSLVEQGDYGYTF TGTGCCAGCAGCTTAGTGGAGCAAGGGGACTATGGCTACACCTTC
TRBD1 TRBJ1-4 NA TRBV4-1 CASSLEAPGGGGEKLFF TGCGCCAGCAGCCTCGAAGCGCCAGGGGGAGGCGGTGAAAAACTGTTTTTT
TRBD2 TRBJ2-5 NA TRBV15 CATSPGGFETQYF TGTGCCACCAGCCCCGGGGGGTTCGAGACCCAGTACTTC
NA TRBJ2-7 NA TRBV5-6 CASSWQGSYEQYF TGTGCCAGCAGCTGGCAGGGGTCCTACGAGCAGTACTTC
NA TRBJ2-6 NA TRBV4-1 CASSQDYSPVSGANVLTF TGCGCCAGCAGCCAAGATTATAGTCCCGTCTCTGGGGCCAACGTCCTGACTTTC
NA TRBJ2-5 NA TRBV6-5 CASGRAGETQYF TGTGCCAGCGGGCGGGCTGGCGAGACCCAGTACTTC
TRBD2 TRBJ2-1 once TRBV30 CAWSPTSGGFNEQFF TGTGCCTGGAGTCCAACTAGCGGGGGGTTTAATGAGCAGTTCTTC
TRBD1 TRBJ1-6 NA TRBV5-4 CASSGDRGSPLHF TGTGCCAGCAGCGGGGACAGGGGCTCACCCCTCCACTTT
TRBD2 TRBJ2-2 NA TRBV25-1 CASTDLAGGLTGELFF TGTGCCAGCACCGACTTGGCGGGGGGGCTCACCGGGGAGCTGTTTTTT
TRBD1 TRBJ1-1 NA TRBV10-3 CAISAGTENTEAFF TGTGCCATCAGCGCCGGGACAGAGAACACTGAAGCTTTCTTT
NA TRBJ2-7 once TRBV7-9 CASSSNQGHEQYF TGTGCCAGCAGCTCGAACCAGGGCCACGAGCAGTACTTC
NA TRBJ2-1 NA TRBV7-9 CASSLGAVEQFF TGTGCCAGCAGCTTAGGAGCGGTCGAGCAGTTCTTC